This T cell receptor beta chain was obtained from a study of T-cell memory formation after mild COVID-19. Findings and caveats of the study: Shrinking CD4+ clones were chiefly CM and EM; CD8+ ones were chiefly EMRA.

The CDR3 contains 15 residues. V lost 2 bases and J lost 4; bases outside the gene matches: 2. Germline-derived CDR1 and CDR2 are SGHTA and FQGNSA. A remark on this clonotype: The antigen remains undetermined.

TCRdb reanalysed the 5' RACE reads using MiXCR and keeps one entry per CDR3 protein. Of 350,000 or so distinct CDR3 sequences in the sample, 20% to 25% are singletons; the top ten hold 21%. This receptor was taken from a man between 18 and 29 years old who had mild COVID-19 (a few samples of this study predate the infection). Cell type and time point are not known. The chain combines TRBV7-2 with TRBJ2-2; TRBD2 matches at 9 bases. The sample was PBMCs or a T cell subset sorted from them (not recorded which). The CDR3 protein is CASSLQAGGTGELFF. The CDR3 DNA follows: TGTGCCAGCAGCTTACAAGCGGGGGGCACCGGGGAGCTGTTTTTT.